Included here is one T cell receptor delta chain sequence, with context. This clone is regarded as large (0.1 to 1%). Its antigen target is currently unknown. There are no base qualities to consult, and no much larger clone falls within one base. The method was RT-PCR. Sequencing was carried out with an Illumina MiSeq. TCRdb called clones afresh from the public reads with CATT; identical DNA rows were later merged. This sample lists some 970 delta-chain clones; roughly 36% were detected once. The ten most abundant clones make up about 22% of the sample. This sample is part of a study of gammadelta T cells in human blood (dated by TCRdb to about 2020). V sheds 0 bases and J sheds 1 base, leaving 18 bases between their ends. CDR3 length: 20 amino acids, cysteine to phenylalanine. Only the CDR3 DNA stays, 60 bases, in frame from base 1. CDR1 GEAIGNYY and CDR2 EKD are derived from the germline V gene. Results and caveats for the whole study, not just this receptor: According to the study, polyclonal expansion of innate gamma-delta T cells right after birth appeared to be driven by microbial exposure.

The source material was Vgamma9Vdelta2 gamma-delta T cells from infant blood. The V gene is TRDV2 and the J gene is TRDJ3; the D gene could be either TRDD2 or TRDD3, each agreeing at 6 bases. The sequence derives from a human donor. The sequenced DNA: TGTGCCTGTGACACCCATTGGGGGGGGCTTCCTTCCTGGGACACCCGACAGATGTTTTTC. This sequence encodes CACDTHWGGLPSWDTRQMFF.